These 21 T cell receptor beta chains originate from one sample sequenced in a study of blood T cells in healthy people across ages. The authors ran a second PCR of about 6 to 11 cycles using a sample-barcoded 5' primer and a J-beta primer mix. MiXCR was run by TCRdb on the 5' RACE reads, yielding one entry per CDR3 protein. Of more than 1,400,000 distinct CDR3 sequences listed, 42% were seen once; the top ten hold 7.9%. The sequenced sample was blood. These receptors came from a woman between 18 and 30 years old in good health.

CDR3 in DNA: TGTGCCAGCAATCCTAAGCGGATACCCTACAATGAGCAGTACTTC. This encodes CASNPKRIPYNEQYF. The V gene is TRBV12-3 or TRBV12-4, the J gene TRBJ2-5; tentatively, D is TRBD2 (5 bases). Trimming pared 7 bases from V and 11 bases from J, leaving 26 bases between. The CDR3 loop spans 15 amino acids.

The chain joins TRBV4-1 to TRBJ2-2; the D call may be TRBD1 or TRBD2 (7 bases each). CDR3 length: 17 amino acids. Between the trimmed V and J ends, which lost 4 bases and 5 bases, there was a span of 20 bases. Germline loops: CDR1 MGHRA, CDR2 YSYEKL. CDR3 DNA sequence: TGCGCCAGCAGCCCCCACCAGGGGGGGGGCTCGACCGGGGAGCTGTTTTTT. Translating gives CASSPHQGGGSTGELFF.

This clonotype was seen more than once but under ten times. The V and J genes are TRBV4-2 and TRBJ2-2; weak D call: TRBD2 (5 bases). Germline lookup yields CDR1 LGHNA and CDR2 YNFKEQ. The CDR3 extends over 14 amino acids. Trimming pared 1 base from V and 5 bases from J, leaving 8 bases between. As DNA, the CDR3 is TGTGCCAGCAGCCAAGGGACGGGAACCGGGGAGCTGTTTTTT. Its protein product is CASSQGTGTGELFF.

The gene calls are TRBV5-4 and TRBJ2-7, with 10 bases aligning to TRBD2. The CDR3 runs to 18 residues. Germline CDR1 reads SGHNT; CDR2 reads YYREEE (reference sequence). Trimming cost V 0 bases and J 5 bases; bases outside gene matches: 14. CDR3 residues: CASSLASASGGISDEQYF. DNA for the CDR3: TGTGCCAGCAGCTTGGCCTCAGCTAGCGGGGGAATCTCAGACGAGCAGTACTTC.

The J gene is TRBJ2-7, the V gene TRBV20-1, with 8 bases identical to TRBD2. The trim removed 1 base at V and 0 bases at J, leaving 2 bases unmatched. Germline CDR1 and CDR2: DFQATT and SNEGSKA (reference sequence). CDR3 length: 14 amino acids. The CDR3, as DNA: TGCAGTGCTAGAGCCGGGGGGGGCTCCTACGAGCAGTACTTC. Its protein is CSARAGGGSYEQYF.

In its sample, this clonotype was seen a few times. CDR3 coding DNA: TGCGCCAGCAGCCATCATCTGGTTGGGCTAGCGGTCTACGAGCAGTACTTC. Translating gives CASSHHLVGLAVYEQYF. The V gene is TRBV4-1, the J gene TRBJ2-7; 7 nucleotides line up with TRBD2. CDR3 length: 17 amino acids. CDR1 MGHRA and CDR2 YSYEKL come from the germline V gene. The ends lost 3 bases at V and 3 bases at J; junction bases unmatched: 14.

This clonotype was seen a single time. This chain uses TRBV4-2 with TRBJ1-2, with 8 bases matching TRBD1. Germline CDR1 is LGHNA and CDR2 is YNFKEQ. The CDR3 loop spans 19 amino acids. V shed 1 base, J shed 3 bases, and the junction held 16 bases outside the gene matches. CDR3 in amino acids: CASSQGTREGTGNYYGYTF. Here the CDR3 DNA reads TGTGCCAGCAGCCAAGGTACCCGGGAAGGGACAGGAAACTACTATGGCTACACCTTC.

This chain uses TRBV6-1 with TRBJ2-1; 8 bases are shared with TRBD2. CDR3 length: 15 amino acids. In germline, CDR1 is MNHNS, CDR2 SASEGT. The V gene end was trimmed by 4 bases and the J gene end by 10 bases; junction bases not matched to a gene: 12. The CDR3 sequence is CASSAGPLAAFEQFF. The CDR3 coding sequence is TGTGCCAGCAGTGCCGGGCCACTAGCGGCGTTCGAGCAGTTCTTC.

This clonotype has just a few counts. CDR3 protein: CASSESGSGYYEQYF. CDR3 nucleotides: TGTGCCAGCAGTGAATCGGGCAGTGGCTACTACGAGCAGTACTTC. J is TRBJ2-7 and V is TRBV6-1, with D uncertain. There are 15 residues in the CDR3. Germline V gene lookup returns CDR1 MNHNS and CDR2 SASEGT. V dropped 2 bases and J dropped 3 bases, with 14 bases sitting between them.

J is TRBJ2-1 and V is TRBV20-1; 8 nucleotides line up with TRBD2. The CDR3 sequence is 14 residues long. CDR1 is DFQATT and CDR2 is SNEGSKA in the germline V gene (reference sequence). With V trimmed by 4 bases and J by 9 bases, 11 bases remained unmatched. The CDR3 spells CSAIRGGEFSEQFF. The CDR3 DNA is TGCAGTGCTATTCGGGGGGGCGAGTTTAGTGAGCAGTTCTTC.

CDR3 sequence (DNA): TGTGCCAGCAGTTACTCGAGTCTAGCGGGAGGTGGCGAGCAGTACTTC. It yields the protein CASSYSSLAGGGEQYF. J is TRBJ2-1 and V is TRBV6-5, with 11 bases aligning to TRBD2. The DNA end is a closer match to TRBJ2-7, so the J assignment may be wrong. The CDR3 is made up of 16 amino acids. Germline CDR1 reads MNHEY; CDR2 reads SVGAGI.

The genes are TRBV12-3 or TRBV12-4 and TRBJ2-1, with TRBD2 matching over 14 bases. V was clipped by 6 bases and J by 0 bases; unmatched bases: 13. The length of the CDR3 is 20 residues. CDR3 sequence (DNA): TGTGCCAGCAGGGGACTAGCGGGGGTTGTCAGTACGAGCTCCTACAATGAGCAGTTCTTC. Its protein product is CASRGLAGVVSTSSYNEQFF.

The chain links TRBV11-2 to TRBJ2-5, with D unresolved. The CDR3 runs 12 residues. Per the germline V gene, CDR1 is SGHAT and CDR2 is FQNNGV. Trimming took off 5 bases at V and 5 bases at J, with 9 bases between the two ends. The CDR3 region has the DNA TGTGCCAGCAGCGGGCTCAGGGAGACCCAGTACTTC. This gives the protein CASSGLRETQYF.

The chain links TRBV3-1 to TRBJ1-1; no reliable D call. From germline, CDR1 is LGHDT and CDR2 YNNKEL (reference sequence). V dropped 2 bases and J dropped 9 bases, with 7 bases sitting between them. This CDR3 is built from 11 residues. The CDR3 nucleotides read TGTGCCAGCAGCCAACGAACGAAAGCTTTCTTT. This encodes CASSQRTKAFF.

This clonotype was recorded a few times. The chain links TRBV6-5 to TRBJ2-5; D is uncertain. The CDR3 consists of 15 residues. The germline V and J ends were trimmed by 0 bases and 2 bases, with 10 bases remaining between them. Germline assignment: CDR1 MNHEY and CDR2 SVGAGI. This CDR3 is CASSYSGSPQETQYF. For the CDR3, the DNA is TGTGCCAGCAGTTACTCGGGTAGTCCTCAAGAGACCCAGTACTTC.

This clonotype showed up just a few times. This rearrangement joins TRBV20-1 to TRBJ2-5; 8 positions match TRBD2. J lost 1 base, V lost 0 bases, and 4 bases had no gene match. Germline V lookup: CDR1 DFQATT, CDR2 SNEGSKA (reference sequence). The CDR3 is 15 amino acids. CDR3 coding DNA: TGCAGTGCTAGAGATGCTAGCGGGCCCCAAGAGACCCAGTACTTC. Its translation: CSARDASGPQETQYF.

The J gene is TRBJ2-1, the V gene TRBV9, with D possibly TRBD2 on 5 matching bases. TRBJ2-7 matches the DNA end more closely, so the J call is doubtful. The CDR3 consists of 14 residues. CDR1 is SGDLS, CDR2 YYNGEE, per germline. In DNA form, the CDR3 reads TGTGCCAGCAGCGTAGAGGAGGAATACAATGAGCAGTACTTC. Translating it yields CASSVEEEYNEQYF.

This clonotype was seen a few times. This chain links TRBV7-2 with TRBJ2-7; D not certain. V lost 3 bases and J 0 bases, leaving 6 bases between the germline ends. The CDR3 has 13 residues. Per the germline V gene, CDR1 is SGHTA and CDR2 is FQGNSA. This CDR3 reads CASSFISSYEQYF. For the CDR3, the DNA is TGTGCCAGCAGCTTTATTAGCTCCTACGAGCAGTACTTC.

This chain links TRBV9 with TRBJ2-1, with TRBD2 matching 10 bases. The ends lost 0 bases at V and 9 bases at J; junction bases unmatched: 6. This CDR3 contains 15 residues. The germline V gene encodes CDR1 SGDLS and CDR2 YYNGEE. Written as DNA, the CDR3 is TGTGCCAGCAGCGTAGGGGCTAGCGGGAGCTCTGAGCAGTTCTTC. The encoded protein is CASSVGASGSSEQFF.

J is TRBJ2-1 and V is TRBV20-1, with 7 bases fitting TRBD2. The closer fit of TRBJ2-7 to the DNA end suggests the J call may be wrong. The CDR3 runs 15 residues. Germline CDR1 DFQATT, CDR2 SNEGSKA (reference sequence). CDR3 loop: CSAREVSGKLGEQYF. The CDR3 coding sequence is TGCAGTGCTAGAGAGGTCAGCGGGAAGTTGGGAGAGCAGTACTTC.

CDR3: CSAQRGSNQPQHF. The CDR3 nucleotides are TGCAGTGCGCAGAGGGGCAGCAATCAGCCCCAGCATTTT. V and J are TRBV20-1 and TRBJ1-5; possible D gene TRBD1, 5 bases. Trimming shortened V by 6 bases and J by 1 base, and 10 bases separated the two germline ends. The CDR3 loop spans 13 amino acids. Germline CDR1 DFQATT, CDR2 SNEGSKA (reference sequence).